This T cell receptor beta chain was sequenced for a study of cytomegalovirus exposure and HLA in healthy donors. The PCR contained 60 Vbeta and 13 Jbeta primers. Assay used: immunoSEQ multiplex PCR; TCRdb lists only in-frame clones, some missing. The repertoire has about 94,000 clones, 70% to 80% of them found once; the top ten carry around 3.4%. The V and J ends lost 2 bases and 2 bases, in that order; junction bases with no gene match: 1. In germline, CDR1 is MGHRA, CDR2 YSYEKL. The CDR3 runs to 14 residues. This receptor was obtained from a man between 25 and 39 years old in good health and CMV-seronegative. The chain carries TRBV4-1 and TRBJ2-5; 8 nucleotides line up with TRBD2. The specimen sequenced was PBMCs. The CDR3 loop is CASSQQREQETQYF. CDR3 sequence (DNA): TGCGCCAGCAGCCAACAGCGGGAGCAAGAGACCCAGTACTTC.